This T cell receptor beta chain was sequenced during a study of CD8 T cells in ankylosing spondylitis. Via MiXCR, TCRdb re-called the 5' RACE reads, giving one row per CDR3 protein. The sample holds about 130,000 distinct CDR3 sequences, around 13% seen once. Findings and caveats of the study: What seemed typical of ankylosing spondylitis blood was a TCR beta motif built from 7 or 8 highly homologous variants.

This clonotype was picked up many times. Its antigen is not known. Germline CDR1 is MNHNS and CDR2 is SASEGT. This CDR3 has 14 residues. Trimming cost V 6 bases and J 4 bases; bases outside gene matches: 6. The chain has TRBV6-1 and TRBJ2-5, with 9 bases matching TRBD1. The receptor was derived from a female donor with ankylosing spondylitis or in good health (not recorded which). The source material was blood, either unsorted or a sorted T cell fraction (not recorded which). The chain's CDR3 is CASSRLQGAETQYF. Here the CDR3 DNA reads TGTGCCAGCAGCCGGCTACAGGGGGCAGAGACCCAGTACTTC.